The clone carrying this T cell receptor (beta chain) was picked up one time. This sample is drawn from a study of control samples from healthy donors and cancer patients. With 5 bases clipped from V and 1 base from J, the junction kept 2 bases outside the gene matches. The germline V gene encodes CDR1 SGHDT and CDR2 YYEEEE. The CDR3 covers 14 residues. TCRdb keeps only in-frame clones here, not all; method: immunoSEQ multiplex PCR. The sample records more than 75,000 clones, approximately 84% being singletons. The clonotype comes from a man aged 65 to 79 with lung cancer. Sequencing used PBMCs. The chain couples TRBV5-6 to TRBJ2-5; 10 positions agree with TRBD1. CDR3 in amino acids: CASRWDRGQETQYF. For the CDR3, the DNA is TGTGCCAGCAGATGGGACAGGGGCCAAGAGACCCAGTACTTC. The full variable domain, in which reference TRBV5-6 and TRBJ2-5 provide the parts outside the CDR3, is DAGVTQSPTHLIKTRGQQVTLRCSPKSGHDTVSWYQQALGQGPQFIFQYYEEEERQRGNFPDRFSGHQFPNYSSELNVNALLLGDSALYLCASRWDRGQETQYFGPGTRLLVL.